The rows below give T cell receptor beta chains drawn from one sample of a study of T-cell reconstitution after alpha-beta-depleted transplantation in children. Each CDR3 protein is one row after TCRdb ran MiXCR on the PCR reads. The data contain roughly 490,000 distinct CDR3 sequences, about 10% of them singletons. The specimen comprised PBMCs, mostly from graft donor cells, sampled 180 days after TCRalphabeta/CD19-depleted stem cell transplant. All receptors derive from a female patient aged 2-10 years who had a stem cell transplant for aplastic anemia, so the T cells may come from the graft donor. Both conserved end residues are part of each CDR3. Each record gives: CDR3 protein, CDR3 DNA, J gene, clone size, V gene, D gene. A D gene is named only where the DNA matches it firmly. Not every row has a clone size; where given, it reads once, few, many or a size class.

CDR3 protein: CASSLWFSSGGTDNEQFF
CDR3 DNA: TGTGCCAGCAGCTTGTGGTTTTCTAGCGGAGGAACAGACAATGAGCAGTTCTTC
J gene: TRBJ2-1
clone size: few
V gene: TRBV5-5
D gene: TRBD2

CDR3 protein: CASSLHGSTEAFF
CDR3 DNA: TGTGCCAGCAGCCTCCACGGGAGTACTGAAGCTTTCTTT
J gene: TRBJ1-1
clone size: few
V gene: TRBV14
D gene: -

CDR3 protein: CASSRPRDYLSNNEQFF
CDR3 DNA: TGTGCCAGCAGTCGTCCCCGGGACTACCTTTCTAACAATGAGCAGTTCTTC
J gene: TRBJ2-1
clone size: -
V gene: TRBV27
D gene: TRBD2

CDR3 protein: CASSLRGGPDTQYF
CDR3 DNA: TGTGCCAGCAGTTTACGTGGGGGACCAGATACGCAGTATTTT
J gene: TRBJ2-3
clone size: few
V gene: TRBV12-3/TRBV12-4
D gene: -

CDR3 protein: CASSYTPTGAKNIQYF
CDR3 DNA: TGTGCCAGCAGTTACACTCCCACGGGGGCCAAAAACATTCAGTACTTC
J gene: TRBJ2-4
clone size: few
V gene: TRBV6-2/TRBV6-3
D gene: -

CDR3 protein: CSRLAGGEQFF
CDR3 DNA: TGCAGCCGTTTAGCGGGAGGGGAGCAGTTCTTC
J gene: TRBJ2-1
clone size: few
V gene: TRBV29-1
D gene: TRBD2

CDR3 protein: CATSLPLGPYNEQFF
CDR3 DNA: TGTGCCACCAGTTTACCGCTAGGCCCCTACAATGAGCAGTTCTTC
J gene: TRBJ2-1
clone size: many
V gene: TRBV12-3/TRBV12-4
D gene: -

CDR3 protein: CASSCPGLAGVYEQFF
CDR3 DNA: TGTGCCAGCAGCTGCCCGGGACTAGCGGGAGTCTATGAGCAGTTCTTC
J gene: TRBJ2-1
clone size: once
V gene: TRBV7-2
D gene: TRBD2

CDR3 protein: CASSPRDRYPNEQFF
CDR3 DNA: TGTGCCAGCAGCCCTCGGGACCGATATCCCAATGAGCAGTTCTTC
J gene: TRBJ2-1
clone size: -
V gene: TRBV9
D gene: -

CDR3 protein: CASRPSRGFRGTEAFF
CDR3 DNA: TGTGCCAGCAGACCATCCCGAGGGTTTCGGGGGACTGAAGCTTTCTTT
J gene: TRBJ1-1
clone size: few
V gene: TRBV6-2/TRBV6-3
D gene: -

CDR3 protein: CASSRDRGGDSPLHF
CDR3 DNA: TGTGCCAGCAGCCGGGACAGGGGAGGAGACTCACCCCTCCACTTT
J gene: TRBJ1-6
clone size: -
V gene: TRBV12-3/TRBV12-4
D gene: TRBD1

CDR3 protein: CASSSGKQPQHF
CDR3 DNA: TGTGCCAGCAGCTCAGGGAAACAGCCCCAGCATTTT
J gene: TRBJ1-5
clone size: -
V gene: TRBV12-3/TRBV12-4
D gene: -

CDR3 protein: CASAREAVGTEAFF
CDR3 DNA: TGCGCCAGCGCCCGCGAGGCGGTTGGCACTGAAGCTTTCTTT
J gene: TRBJ1-1
clone size: many
V gene: TRBV5-1
D gene: -

CDR3 protein: CATSATNPGEQFF
CDR3 DNA: TGTGCCACCAGCGCCACAAACCCAGGAGAGCAGTTCTTC
J gene: TRBJ2-1
clone size: -
V gene: TRBV15
D gene: -

CDR3 protein: CASSLPGLLIPIYGYTF
CDR3 DNA: TGTGCCAGCAGTTTGCCGGGGCTCCTAATACCTATCTATGGCTACACCTTC
J gene: TRBJ1-2
clone size: -
V gene: TRBV28
D gene: -

CDR3 protein: CSATLGGYGYTF
CDR3 DNA: TGCAGTGCTACCCTGGGGGGCTATGGCTACACCTTC
J gene: TRBJ1-2
clone size: -
V gene: TRBV20-1
D gene: -

CDR3 protein: CASRDDGLAGETQYF
CDR3 DNA: TGTGCCAGCAGAGACGACGGGCTAGCGGGGGAGACCCAGTACTTC
J gene: TRBJ2-5
clone size: few
V gene: TRBV12-3/TRBV12-4
D gene: TRBD2

CDR3 protein: CASSFAPGTGNTIYF
CDR3 DNA: TGTGCCAGCAGCTTCGCTCCAGGGACTGGAAACACCATATATTTT
J gene: TRBJ1-3
clone size: many
V gene: TRBV7-2
D gene: -

CDR3 protein: CASSLFPRPTEAFF
CDR3 DNA: TGCGCCAGCAGCTTGTTTCCCCGCCCCACTGAAGCTTTCTTT
J gene: TRBJ1-1
clone size: few
V gene: TRBV5-1
D gene: -

CDR3 protein: CASSAARGFGSNQPQHF
CDR3 DNA: TGTGCCAGCAGTGCAGCCAGGGGCTTCGGGTCAAACCAGCCCCAGCATTTT
J gene: TRBJ1-5
clone size: -
V gene: TRBV28
D gene: -

CDR3 protein: CSALGLAGGNEQFF
CDR3 DNA: TGCAGTGCTCTAGGGCTAGCGGGGGGCAATGAGCAGTTCTTC
J gene: TRBJ2-1
clone size: -
V gene: TRBV20-1
D gene: TRBD2

CDR3 protein: CASSIAPQRAQETQYF
CDR3 DNA: TGTGCCAGTAGTATAGCGCCACAGCGAGCTCAAGAGACCCAGTACTTC
J gene: TRBJ2-5
clone size: few
V gene: TRBV19
D gene: -

CDR3 protein: CSVEGRSADRVSPYEQYF
CDR3 DNA: TGCAGCGTTGAAGGCCGATCGGCGGACAGGGTATCCCCCTACGAGCAGTACTTC
J gene: TRBJ2-7
clone size: few
V gene: TRBV29-1
D gene: TRBD1

CDR3 protein: CAWSVFSSLGEQFF
CDR3 DNA: TGTGCCTGGAGTGTATTTAGTTCTCTGGGTGAGCAGTTCTTC
J gene: TRBJ2-1
clone size: few
V gene: TRBV30
D gene: -

CDR3 protein: CASTLGGSLTDTQYF
CDR3 DNA: TGTGCCAGCACCCTGGGCGGCAGCCTCACAGATACGCAGTATTTT
J gene: TRBJ2-3
clone size: few
V gene: TRBV28
D gene: -

CDR3 protein: CSVGFRNTEAFF
CDR3 DNA: TGCAGCGTTGGTTTTAGGAACACTGAAGCTTTCTTT
J gene: TRBJ1-1
clone size: -
V gene: TRBV29-1
D gene: -

CDR3 protein: CASSGQGDNEQFF
CDR3 DNA: TGTGCCAGCAGTGGTCAGGGTGACAATGAGCAGTTCTTC
J gene: TRBJ2-1
clone size: -
V gene: TRBV12-3/TRBV12-4
D gene: -

CDR3 protein: CASSFLAGGPTGELFF
CDR3 DNA: TGTGCCAGCAGTTTCCTAGCGGGAGGGCCGACCGGGGAGCTGTTTTTT
J gene: TRBJ2-2
clone size: -
V gene: TRBV6-5
D gene: TRBD2

CDR3 protein: CASSPPKRGSTDTQYF
CDR3 DNA: TGTGCCAGCAGCCCGCCAAAGCGGGGTAGCACAGATACGCAGTATTTT
J gene: TRBJ2-3
clone size: few
V gene: TRBV9
D gene: TRBD2

CDR3 protein: CASSRPGGGRDTQYF
CDR3 DNA: TGTGCCAGCAGTCGCCCTGGCGGGGGGCGAGATACGCAGTATTTT
J gene: TRBJ2-3
clone size: -
V gene: TRBV27
D gene: TRBD2

CDR3 protein: CASSVWLVKVQFF
CDR3 DNA: TGTGCCAGCAGTGTATGGCTGGTGAAGGTGCAGTTCTTC
J gene: TRBJ2-1
clone size: -
V gene: TRBV2
D gene: -

CDR3 protein: CASSSQRPQGNEQFF
CDR3 DNA: TGTGCCAGCAGCTCCCAGCGGCCACAGGGCAATGAGCAGTTCTTC
J gene: TRBJ2-1
clone size: few
V gene: TRBV7-6
D gene: -

CDR3 protein: CSVETRRAMNTEAFF
CDR3 DNA: TGCAGCGTTGAAACCCGACGGGCAATGAACACTGAAGCTTTCTTT
J gene: TRBJ1-1
clone size: -
V gene: TRBV29-1
D gene: -

CDR3 protein: CASGGSLPSYEQYF
CDR3 DNA: TGTGCCAGCGGCGGCAGCCTCCCCTCCTACGAGCAGTACTTC
J gene: TRBJ2-7
clone size: -
V gene: TRBV7-3
D gene: -

CDR3 protein: CASTPLPWNTGELFF
CDR3 DNA: TGTGCCAGTACCCCCTTGCCGTGGAACACCGGGGAGCTGTTTTTT
J gene: TRBJ2-2
clone size: -
V gene: TRBV19
D gene: -

CDR3 protein: CSVVSGMISEQYF
CDR3 DNA: TGCAGCGTTGTTTCCGGGATGATTAGCGAGCAGTACTTC
J gene: TRBJ2-7
clone size: -
V gene: TRBV29-1
D gene: -

CDR3 protein: CASSSGTSGSAPDTQYF
CDR3 DNA: TGTGCCAGCAGTTCCGGGACTAGCGGGAGTGCCCCAGATACGCAGTATTTT
J gene: TRBJ2-3
clone size: -
V gene: TRBV12-3/TRBV12-4
D gene: TRBD2

CDR3 protein: CAGSYGGRTLSSGNTIYF
CDR3 DNA: TGTGCCGGCAGTTACGGCGGACGGACACTTAGCTCTGGAAACACCATATATTTT
J gene: TRBJ1-3
clone size: -
V gene: TRBV6-2/TRBV6-3
D gene: -

CDR3 protein: CASSRPVGGRAYEQYF
CDR3 DNA: TGTGCCAGCAGTCGCCCCGTTGGGGGGCGCGCCTACGAGCAGTACTTC
J gene: TRBJ2-7
clone size: -
V gene: TRBV28
D gene: -

CDR3 protein: CASSLQLADYEQYF
CDR3 DNA: TGTGCCAGCAGCTTACAACTAGCGGACTACGAGCAGTACTTC
J gene: TRBJ2-7
clone size: -
V gene: TRBV7-2
D gene: TRBD2

CDR3 protein: CSARDGHRGLDNEQFF
CDR3 DNA: TGCAGTGCTAGAGATGGTCACAGGGGATTAGACAATGAGCAGTTCTTC
J gene: TRBJ2-1
clone size: -
V gene: TRBV20-1
D gene: TRBD1

CDR3 protein: CSARMGLALGEQYF
CDR3 DNA: TGCAGTGCTAGAATGGGACTAGCTTTGGGCGAGCAGTACTTC
J gene: TRBJ2-7
clone size: few
V gene: TRBV20-1
D gene: TRBD2

CDR3 protein: CASSLSGIPYNEQFF
CDR3 DNA: TGTGCCAGCAGCTTAAGCGGGATCCCCTACAATGAGCAGTTCTTC
J gene: TRBJ2-1
clone size: few
V gene: TRBV11-1
D gene: TRBD2

CDR3 protein: CASSPTGNMNTEAFF
CDR3 DNA: TGTGCCAGCAGTCCGACAGGGAACATGAACACTGAAGCTTTCTTT
J gene: TRBJ1-1
clone size: many
V gene: TRBV12-3/TRBV12-4
D gene: TRBD1

CDR3 protein: CSATEGPSTDAQYF
CDR3 DNA: TGCAGTGCTACCGAGGGACCGAGCACAGATGCGCAGTATTTT
J gene: TRBJ2-3
clone size: few
V gene: TRBV20-1
D gene: -

CDR3 protein: CASSQQDVNQPQHF
CDR3 DNA: TGTGCCAGCAGCCAACAGGATGTCAATCAGCCCCAGCATTTT
J gene: TRBJ1-5
clone size: -
V gene: TRBV7-9
D gene: -